The T cell receptor beta chain under discussion was sequenced for a study of glioma-infiltrating T cells after dendritic cell vaccination. The CDR3 is 13 residues long. Trimming removed 4 bases from V and 3 bases from J, with 7 bases in between. From germline, CDR1 is LGHNA and CDR2 YNFKEQ. Here immunoSEQ multiplex PCR was the method, and the copy in TCRdb shows in-frame clones only, minus some. The sample lists tens of thousands of clones; about 80% were seen once. The material was blood, obtained before dendritic cell vaccination. V is TRBV4-2 and J is TRBJ2-1; a possible D gene is TRBD2 (6 bases). This clonotype was obtained from a human donor with glioblastoma. In nucleotides, the CDR3 is TGTGCCAGCAGCCCGGACTACTACAATGAGCAGTTCTTC. Protein sequence: CASSPDYYNEQFF.